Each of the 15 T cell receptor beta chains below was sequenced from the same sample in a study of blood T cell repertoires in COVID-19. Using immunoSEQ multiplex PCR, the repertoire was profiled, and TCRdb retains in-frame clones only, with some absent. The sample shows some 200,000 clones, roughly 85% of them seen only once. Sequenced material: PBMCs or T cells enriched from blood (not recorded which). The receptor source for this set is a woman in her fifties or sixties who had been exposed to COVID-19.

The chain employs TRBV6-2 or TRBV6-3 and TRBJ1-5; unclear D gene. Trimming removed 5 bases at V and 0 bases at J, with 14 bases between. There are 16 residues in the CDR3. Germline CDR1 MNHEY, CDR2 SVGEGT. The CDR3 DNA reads TGTGCCAGCAGTCCCCGGACTTCTCCTAGCAATCAGCCCCAGCATTTT. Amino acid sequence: CASSPRTSPSNQPQHF.

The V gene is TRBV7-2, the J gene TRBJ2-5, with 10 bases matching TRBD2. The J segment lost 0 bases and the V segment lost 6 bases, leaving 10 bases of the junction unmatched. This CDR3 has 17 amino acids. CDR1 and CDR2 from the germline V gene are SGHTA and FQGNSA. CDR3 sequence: CASSSSGGARYQETQYF. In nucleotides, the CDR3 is TGTGCCAGCAGTTCAAGCGGGGGGGCCCGGTACCAAGAGACCCAGTACTTC.

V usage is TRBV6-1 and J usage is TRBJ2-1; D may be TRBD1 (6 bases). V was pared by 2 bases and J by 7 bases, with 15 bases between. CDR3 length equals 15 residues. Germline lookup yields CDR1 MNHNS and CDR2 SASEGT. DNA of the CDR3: TGTGCCAGCAGTGAACCGGGCAGGGGTAGGAATGAGCAGTTCTTC. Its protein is CASSEPGRGRNEQFF.

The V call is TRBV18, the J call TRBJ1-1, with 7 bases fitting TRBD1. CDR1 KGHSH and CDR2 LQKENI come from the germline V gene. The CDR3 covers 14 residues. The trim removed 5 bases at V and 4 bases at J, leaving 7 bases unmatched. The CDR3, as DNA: TGTGCCAGCTCAGCCGGGACAGCACCCACTGAAGCTTTCTTT. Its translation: CASSAGTAPTEAFF. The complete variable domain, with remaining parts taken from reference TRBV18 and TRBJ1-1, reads NAGVMQNPRHLVRRRGQEARLRCSPMKGHSHVYWYRQLPEEGLKFMVYLQKENIIDESGMPKERFSAEFPKEGPSILRIQQVVRGDSAAYFCASSAGTAPTEAFFGQGTRLTVV.

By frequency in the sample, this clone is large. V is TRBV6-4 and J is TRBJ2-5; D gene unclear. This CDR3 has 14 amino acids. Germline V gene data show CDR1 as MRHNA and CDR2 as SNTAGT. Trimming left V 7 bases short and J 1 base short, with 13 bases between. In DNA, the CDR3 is TGTGCCAGCACCCAGCCGGCGGTCCAAGAGACCCAGTACTTC. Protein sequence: CASTQPAVQETQYF.

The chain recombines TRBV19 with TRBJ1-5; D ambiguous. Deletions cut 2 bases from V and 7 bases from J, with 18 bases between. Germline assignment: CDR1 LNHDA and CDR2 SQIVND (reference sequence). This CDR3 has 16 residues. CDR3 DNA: TGTGCCAGTAGTATACCAAGAGGGAACGCTCGACAGCCCCAGCATTTT. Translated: CASSIPRGNARQPQHF. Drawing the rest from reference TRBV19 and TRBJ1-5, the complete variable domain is DGGITQSPKYLFRKEGQNVTLSCEQNLNHDAMYWYRQDPGQGLRLIYYSQIVNDFQKGDIAEGYSVSREKKESFPLTVTSAQKNPTAFYLCASSIPRGNARQPQHFGDGTRLSIL.

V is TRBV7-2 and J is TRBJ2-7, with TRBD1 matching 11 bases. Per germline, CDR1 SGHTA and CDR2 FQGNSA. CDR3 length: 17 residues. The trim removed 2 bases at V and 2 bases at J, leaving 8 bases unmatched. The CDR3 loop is CASSLSGQGAQTYEQYF. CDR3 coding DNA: TGTGCCAGCAGCTTATCTGGACAGGGGGCCCAAACCTACGAGCAGTACTTC.

CDR3 in DNA: TGTGCCAGCAGCTTAGGAGGAAGCGGGAGCTACAATGAGCAGTTCTTC. Translation gives CASSLGGSGSYNEQFF. V and J are TRBV11-3 and TRBJ2-1; 8 nucleotides match TRBD2. V shed 1 base, J shed 3 bases, and the junction held 5 bases outside the gene matches. The CDR3 runs 16 residues. CDR1 and CDR2 (germline): SGHNT, YENEEA.

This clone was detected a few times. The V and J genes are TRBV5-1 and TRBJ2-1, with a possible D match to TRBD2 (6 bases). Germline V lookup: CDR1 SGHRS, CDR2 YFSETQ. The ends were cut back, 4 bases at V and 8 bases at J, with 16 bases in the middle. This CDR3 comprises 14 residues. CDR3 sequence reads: CASSRDLGIYEQFF. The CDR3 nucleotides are TGCGCCAGCAGCCGGGACTTGGGGATATATGAGCAGTTCTTC.

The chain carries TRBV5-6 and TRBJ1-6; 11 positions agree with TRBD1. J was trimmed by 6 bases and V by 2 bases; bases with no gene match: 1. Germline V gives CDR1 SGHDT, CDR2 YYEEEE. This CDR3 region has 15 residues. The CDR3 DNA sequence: TGTGCCAGCAGCTTCGGGACAGGGGGTAATTCACCCCTCCACTTT. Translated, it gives CASSFGTGGNSPLHF.

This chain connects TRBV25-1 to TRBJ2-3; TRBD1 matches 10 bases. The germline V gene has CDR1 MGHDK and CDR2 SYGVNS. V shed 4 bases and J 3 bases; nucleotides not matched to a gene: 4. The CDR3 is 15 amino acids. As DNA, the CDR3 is TGTGCCAGCAGTGCCCGGACAGGGGGAACAGATACGCAGTATTTT. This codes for CASSARTGGTDTQYF.

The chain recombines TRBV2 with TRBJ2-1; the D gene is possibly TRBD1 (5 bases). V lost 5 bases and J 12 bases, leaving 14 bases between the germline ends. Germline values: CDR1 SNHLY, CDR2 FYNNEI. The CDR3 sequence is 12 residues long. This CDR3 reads CASSQQDPGQFF. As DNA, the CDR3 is TGTGCCAGCAGTCAACAGGACCCGGGGCAGTTCTTC.

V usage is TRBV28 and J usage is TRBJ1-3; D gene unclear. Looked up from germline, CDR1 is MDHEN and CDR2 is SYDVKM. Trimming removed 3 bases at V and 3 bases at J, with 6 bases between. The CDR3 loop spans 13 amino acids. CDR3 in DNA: TGTGCCAGCAGTTTTAGTTTTGGAAACACCATATATTTT. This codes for CASSFSFGNTIYF.

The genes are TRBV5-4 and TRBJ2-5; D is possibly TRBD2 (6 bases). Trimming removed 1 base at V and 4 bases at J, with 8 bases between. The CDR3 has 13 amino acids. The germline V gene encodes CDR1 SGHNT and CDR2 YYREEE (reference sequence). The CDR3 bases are TGTGCCAGCAGCTTGAGGCGGGGAGAGACCCAGTACTTC. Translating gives CASSLRRGETQYF.

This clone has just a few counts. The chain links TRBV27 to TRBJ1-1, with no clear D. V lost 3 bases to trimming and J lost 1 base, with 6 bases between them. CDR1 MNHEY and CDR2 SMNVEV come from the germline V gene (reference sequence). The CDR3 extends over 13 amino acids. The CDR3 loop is CASSLRQNTEAFF. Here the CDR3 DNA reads TGTGCCAGCAGTTTGAGACAGAACACTGAAGCTTTCTTT.